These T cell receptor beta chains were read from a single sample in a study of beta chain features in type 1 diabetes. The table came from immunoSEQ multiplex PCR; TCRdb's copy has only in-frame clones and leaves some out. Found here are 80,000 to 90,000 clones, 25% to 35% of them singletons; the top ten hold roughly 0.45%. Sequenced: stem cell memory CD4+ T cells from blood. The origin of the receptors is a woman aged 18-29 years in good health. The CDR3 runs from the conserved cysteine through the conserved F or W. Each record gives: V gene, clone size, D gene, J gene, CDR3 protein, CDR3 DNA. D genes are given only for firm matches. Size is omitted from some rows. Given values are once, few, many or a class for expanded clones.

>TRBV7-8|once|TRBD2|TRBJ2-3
CASSLEGAGGDTQYF
TGTGCCAGCAGCTTAGAAGGGGCGGGAGGCGATACGCAGTATTTT
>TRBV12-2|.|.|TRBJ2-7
CASRKTRDSYEQYF
TGTGCAAGTCGAAAGACCAGGGATTCCTACGAGCAGTACTTC
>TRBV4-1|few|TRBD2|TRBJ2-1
CASSLPPGGPRHEQFF
TGCGCCAGCAGCCTTCCTCCGGGGGGGCCAAGGCATGAGCAGTTCTTC
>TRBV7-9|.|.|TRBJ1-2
CASGNDLDYGYTF
TGTGCCTCGGGTAACGATTTAGACTATGGCTACACCTTC
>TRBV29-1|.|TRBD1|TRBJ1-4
CSDGTGDEKLFF
TGCAGCGACGGGACAGGGGATGAAAAACTGTTTTTT
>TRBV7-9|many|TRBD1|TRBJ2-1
CASSADRGIYNEQFF
TGTGCCAGCAGCGCGGACAGGGGCATTTACAATGAGCAGTTCTTC
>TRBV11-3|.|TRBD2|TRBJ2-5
CASSTRTSGTRETQYF
TGTGCCAGCAGCACAAGGACTAGCGGGACCCGGGAGACCCAGTACTTC
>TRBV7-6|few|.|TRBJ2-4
CASSLAPWRGQAKNIQYF
TGTGCCAGCAGCTTAGCCCCATGGAGGGGGCAAGCCAAAAACATTCAGTACTTC
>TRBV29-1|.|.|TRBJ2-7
CSGTDSYEQYF
TGCAGCGGGACGGACAGCTACGAGCAGTACTTC
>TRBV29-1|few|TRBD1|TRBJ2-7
CSVEGTGGVEQYF
TGCAGCGTTGAAGGTACAGGGGGTGTGGAGCAGTACTTC
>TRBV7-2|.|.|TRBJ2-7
CASSLPGFGYEQYF
TGTGCCAGCAGCTTACCGGGGTTTGGCTACGAGCAGTACTTC
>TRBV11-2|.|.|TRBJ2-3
CASSLLVMRDTQYF
TGTGCCAGCAGCCTGCTAGTGATGAGGGATACGCAGTATTTT
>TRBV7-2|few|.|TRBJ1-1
CASSLVTGTEAFF
TGTGCCAGCAGCTTAGTTACCGGGACAGAAGCTTTCTTT
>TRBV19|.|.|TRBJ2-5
CASSGAVYGDGETQYF
TGTGCCAGTAGTGGCGCGGTTTACGGGGATGGGGAGACCCAGTACTTC
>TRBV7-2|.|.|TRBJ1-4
CASSLQRQYEKLFF
TGTGCCAGCAGCTTACAGAGGCAATACGAAAAACTGTTTTTT
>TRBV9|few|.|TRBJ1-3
CASSPRRTLSSGNTIYF
TGTGCCAGCAGCCCCCGACGGACTCTGAGCTCTGGAAACACCATATATTTT
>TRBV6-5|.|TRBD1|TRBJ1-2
CASSATGYGYTF
TGTGCCAGCAGCGCGACAGGGTATGGCTACACCTTC
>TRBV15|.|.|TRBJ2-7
CATSRAVRAPYEQYF
TGTGCCACCAGCAGAGCGGTCAGGGCCCCTTACGAGCAGTACTTC
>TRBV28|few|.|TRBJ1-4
CASSLSQGGEKLFF
TGTGCCAGCAGTTTATCACAGGGCGGTGAAAAACTGTTTTTT
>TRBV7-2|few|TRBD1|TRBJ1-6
CASSYRGDNSPLHF
TGTGCCAGCAGCTACAGGGGAGATAATTCACCCCTCCACTTT
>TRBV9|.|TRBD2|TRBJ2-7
CASSVGTSGHEQYF
TGTGCCAGCAGCGTAGGGACTAGCGGCCACGAGCAGTACTTC
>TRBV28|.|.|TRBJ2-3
CASRNGRRGSRDTQYF
TGTGCCAGCAGAAATGGCCGAAGGGGGTCGAGAGATACGCAGTATTTT
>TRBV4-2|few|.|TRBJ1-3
CASSRTAGGSTIYF
TGTGCCAGCAGCCGGACTGCGGGAGGCTCCACCATATATTTT
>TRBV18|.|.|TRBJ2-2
CASSQQEGTGELFF
TGTGCCAGCTCACAACAGGAAGGCACCGGGGAGCTGTTTTTT
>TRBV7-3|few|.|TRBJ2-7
CASSLIVTGGSYEQYF
TGTGCCAGCAGCTTAATAGTGACAGGTGGATCCTACGAGCAGTACTTC
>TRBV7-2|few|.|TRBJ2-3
CASSPNQGNTQYF
TGTGCCAGCAGCCCCAACCAGGGGAATACGCAGTATTTT
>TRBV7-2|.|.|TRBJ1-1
CASSPGDTEAFF
TGTGCCAGCAGCCCAGGGGACACTGAAGCTTTCTTT
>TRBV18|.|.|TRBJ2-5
CASSPGQQETQYF
TGTGCCAGCTCACCGGGGCAGCAAGAGACCCAGTACTTC
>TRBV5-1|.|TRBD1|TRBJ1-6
CASSLGQGSSPLHF
TGCGCCAGCAGCTTGGGACAGGGTAGTTCACCCCTCCACTTT
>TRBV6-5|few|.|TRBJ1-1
CASSYSQGNTEAFF
TGTGCCAGCAGTTACTCACAGGGGAACACTGAAGCTTTCTTT
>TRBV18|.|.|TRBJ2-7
CASSPSMGQGPNEQYF
TGTGCCAGCTCACCATCGATGGGCCAGGGGCCCAACGAGCAGTACTTC